The rows below give T cell receptor beta chains drawn from one sample of a study of T cells in localized non-small cell lung cancer. Using immunoSEQ multiplex PCR, the repertoire was profiled, and TCRdb retains in-frame clones only, with some absent. The repertoire holds tens of thousands of clones, approximately 83% seen once, with roughly 8% in the top ten. Sequences were derived from PBMCs, sampled before any cancer treatment. These receptors all stem from a man aged 40-75 years with stage II lung adenocarcinoma. CDR3s include the opening cysteine and the closing phenylalanine or tryptophan. The order of the fields is J gene, D gene, V gene, clone size, CDR3 DNA, CDR3 protein. D genes are given only for firm matches. Rows may omit the clone size; those that give it use once, few, many or a size class.

J: TRBJ2-2; D: TRBD1; V: TRBV7-6; size: -; DNA: TGTGCCAGCAGCTTAGAGGGTGGACAGGCGAACACCGGGGAGCTGTTTTTT; CDR3: CASSLEGGQANTGELFF
J: TRBJ1-4; D: TRBD1; V: TRBV6-6; size: medium-sized; DNA: TGTGCCAGCAGCCTGGGACAGGGCCCCGAAAAACTGTTTTTT; CDR3: CASSLGQGPEKLFF
J: TRBJ2-2; D: TRBD2; V: TRBV14; size: -; DNA: TGTGCCAGCAGCCAATCCCCGGGACTAGCGATTGGCGGGGAGCTGTTTTTT; CDR3: CASSQSPGLAIGGELFF
J: TRBJ1-1; D: -; V: TRBV5-6; size: once; DNA: TGTGCCAGCAGCTTGGGGTGGACAAGAACTTTCTTT; CDR3: CASSLGWTRTFF
J: TRBJ1-1; D: -; V: TRBV13; size: once; DNA: TGTGCCAGCAGTTTCGGGACACCTGGCACTGAAGCTTTCTTT; CDR3: CASSFGTPGTEAFF
J: TRBJ2-3; D: TRBD2; V: TRBV5-6; size: -; DNA: TGTGCCAGCAGCCCGGGGGGAGATACGCAGTATTTT; CDR3: CASSPGGDTQYF
J: TRBJ2-1; D: TRBD2; V: TRBV7-2; size: once; DNA: TGTGCCAGCAGCTACTTAGCGGGAGTAGGACTAGAGCAGTTCTTC; CDR3: CASSYLAGVGLEQFF
J: TRBJ2-2; D: TRBD1; V: TRBV27; size: -; DNA: TGTGCCAGCAGTTCTATCCGGTCCTCAGGGGGCTACACCGGGGAGCTGTTTTTT; CDR3: CASSSIRSSGGYTGELFF
J: TRBJ2-3; D: TRBD1; V: TRBV9; size: -; DNA: TGTGCCAGCAGCGTAGCACAGGGGGTCCGCACAGATACGCAGTATTTT; CDR3: CASSVAQGVRTDTQYF
J: TRBJ2-7; D: -; V: TRBV18; size: -; DNA: TGTGCCAGCTCACCGGGGCAGACCTACGAGCAGTACTTC; CDR3: CASSPGQTYEQYF
J: TRBJ2-2; D: -; V: TRBV10-3; size: -; DNA: TGTGCCATCAGTGAGAGGAGCGGGGAGCTGTTTTTT; CDR3: CAISERSGELFF
J: TRBJ1-2; D: -; V: TRBV19; size: few; DNA: TGTGCCAGTAGTATAGCACAGACAGGTCATCAGGGCTACACCTTC; CDR3: CASSIAQTGHQGYTF
J: TRBJ2-4; D: TRBD1; V: TRBV19; size: -; DNA: TGTGCCAGTAGAGGGACAGGGGATATGGGAAACATTCAGTACTTC; CDR3: CASRGTGDMGNIQYF
J: TRBJ2-2; D: -; V: TRBV11-2; size: -; DNA: TGTGCCAGCAGCCCTAGGGCCGGGAACACCGGGGAGCTGTTTTTT; CDR3: CASSPRAGNTGELFF
J: TRBJ2-7; D: TRBD2; V: TRBV12-5; size: -; DNA: TGTGCTTCGGGACTAGCGGGAGGAGCCGTCGAGCAGTACTTC; CDR3: CASGLAGGAVEQYF
J: TRBJ2-3; D: TRBD2; V: TRBV7-9; size: -; DNA: TGTGCCAGCAGCTCCCGCCGGGGGGGGACAGATACGCAGTATTTT; CDR3: CASSSRRGGTDTQYF
J: TRBJ1-5; D: TRBD1; V: TRBV28; size: -; DNA: TGTGCCAGCAGATCGGGACAGGGGAATCAGCCCCAGCATTTT; CDR3: CASRSGQGNQPQHF
J: TRBJ1-2; D: -; V: TRBV11-1; size: once; DNA: TGTGCCAGCAGCTTAGACTCAGGAGGCTACACCTTC; CDR3: CASSLDSGGYTF
J: TRBJ1-5; D: -; V: TRBV4-1; size: -; DNA: TGCGCCAGCAGCCAGTTATTCCGGGACCTCAATCAGCCCCAGCATTTT; CDR3: CASSQLFRDLNQPQHF
J: TRBJ2-3; D: -; V: TRBV7-9; size: -; DNA: TGTGCCAGCAGCCCGGTATGGGGTAGCGATACGCAGTATTTT; CDR3: CASSPVWGSDTQYF